The T cell receptor (beta chain) under discussion was sequenced for a study of control samples from healthy donors and cancer patients. The CDR3 has 15 residues. V gave up 4 bases and J gave up 8 bases; unmatched junction bases: 7. Germline CDR1 and CDR2: SNHLY and FYNNEI. Only in-frame clones appear in the TCRdb table, and some are missing; sequencing was by immunoSEQ multiplex PCR. In the table there are some 150,000 clones, over 90% of which are singletons. The J gene is TRBJ2-3, the V gene TRBV2; 12 bases agree with TRBD2. Sequencing used blood. This TCR derives from a woman in her twenties or thirties in good health. The CDR3 DNA sequence: TGTGCCAGCAGTGGACTAGCGGGAGAGGTTGTTACGCAGTATTTT. Protein: CASSGLAGEVVTQYF.